This TCR beta chain was recorded in a study of patients and donors after allogeneic stem cell transplantation (TCRdb year 2020). Library method: RT-PCR. TCRdb records NextSeq 550 as the sequencer. Clones were called with MiXCR by TCRdb after fastp trimmed the public reads at Q25, and only in-frame beta chains were retained. One record per CDR3 amino acid sequence lists the most common genes and DNA. In all, the sample holds some 880,000 distinct CDR3 sequences, and 18% of those were seen once. The ten largest clonotypes hold around 6% of the sample. A distance of 14 bases separates the germline ends of V and J, which lose 5 bases and 9 bases respectively. Its CDR3 holds 14 amino acids, cysteine through phenylalanine. Only CDR3 DNA remains: 42 bases, in frame from the first base. Points on this clonotype: It has no known antigen specificity. One base away there is no much larger clone; base qualities are not given.

The clonotype comes from a human donor who was either an allogeneic HSCT recipient or a stem cell or donor lymphocyte infusion donor (not recorded which). It is not recorded whose cells these are; they may come from a transplant donor. The chain is made from TRBV12-3 or TRBV12-4 and TRBJ1-6, with the identity of the D gene unclear. Sequencing was performed on blood, either unsorted or a sorted T cell fraction (not recorded which). The CDR3 protein sequence reads: CASSATKEGSPLHF. The nucleotide sequence reads TGTGCCAGCAGTGCGACAAAGGAGGGTTCACCCCTCCACTTT.